This TCR beta chain was captured by sequencing in a study of beta chain features in type 1 diabetes. General study findings and limits: Sequencing used cDNA, and cells with high TCR expression could therefore be over-represented. Type 1 diabetes patients had TCRB CDR3s that were shorter (moderately but significantly so) in all four CD4+ subsets. The VDJ junctions of type 1 diabetes patients carried fewer insertions and more deletions. For patients and controls alike, PCR might favor shorter templates to the same degree.

The germline V gene has CDR1 MDHEN and CDR2 SYDVKM. Trimming removed 9 bases from V and 8 bases from J, with 19 bases in between. The CDR3 is 14 residues long. About this clone itself: Its antigen is currently unknown.

The investigators reverse transcribed all of the isolated RNA, so they sequenced expressed TCRB transcripts. Generated by immunoSEQ multiplex PCR, the TCRdb table keeps only in-frame clones and is missing some. The table includes a few hundred thousand clones, roughly an eighth detected once. Sequenced sample: naive CD4+ T cells from blood. This chain links TRBV28 with TRBJ2-2, with a weak D call TRBD2 (6 bases). The receptor's source is a man aged 25-45 years with type 1 diabetes. DNA of the CDR3: TGTGCCAGTAGCCCGGGGGACCTCAGAGGGGAGCTGTTTTTT. Translating it yields CASSPGDLRGELFF.